This TCR beta chain was recovered during a study of identical twins. Using its own MiXCR run on the 5' RACE reads, TCRdb lists one record per CDR3 protein. Among roughly 190,000 distinct CDR3 sequences listed, approximately 16% were seen once. This clonotype was picked up a small number of times. Its antigen remains unknown. Germline V gene lookup returns CDR1 SEHNR and CDR2 FQNEAQ (reference sequence). V was shortened by 3 bases and J by 0 bases, with 11 bases between the two germline ends. The CDR3 length is 15 residues. Study-wide points: Insertions were reduced in abundant cord blood beta clonotypes but not in memory repertoires. The study found excess low generation probability among twin-shared out-of-frame alpha sequences.

These sequences were also reported in another study, on T cells expressing NK-cell markers. As reported in that work: Among CD8+ T cells from about six donors, dominant NKG2C+ clonotypes accounted for roughly 1.0-7.0%. These clonotypes additionally ranked first within the CD3+CD56-NKG2C+ fraction of a handful of donors.

This chain connects TRBV7-9 to TRBJ2-5; weak D call: TRBD1 (5 bases). Sequencing was performed on CD8+ T cells sorted from blood. This receptor was taken from a young woman in good health. The CDR3 sequence is CASSFYQGYQETQYF. CDR3 in DNA: TGTGCCAGCAGCTTCTATCAGGGATACCAAGAGACCCAGTACTTC.